This T cell receptor (beta chain) originates from a study of blood T cell repertoires in COVID-19. Study-wide background: Acute and convalescent COVID-19 samples came from the United States, Italy and Spain. PBMCs, B-cell-depleted T cells, or T cells provided the cDNA or gDNA that made up the material.

Per the authors' pipeline: Nucleated cell number was recorded as an estimate derived from reference gene primer amplification. Measured with immunoSEQ multiplex PCR; TCRdb has only the in-frame clones, and not every one. V and J calls and clone size are as listed in that table; D and trimming were resolved from the DNA. Altogether about 42,000 clones are present, approximately 86% being singletons, with the ten largest covering approximately 12%. Losses at the gene ends were 1 base for V and 5 bases for J; bases not matched to a gene: 14. The CDR3 covers 19 residues. Germline CDR1 is LGHDT and CDR2 is YNNKEL (reference sequence).

This sequence originates from a human donor in a cohort sampled during active COVID-19. Sequenced sample: peripheral blood. V usage is TRBV3-1 (or the pseudogene TRBV3-2) and J usage is TRBJ2-1, with TRBD1 matching 10 bases. The CDR3 DNA follows: TGTGCCAGCAGCCAAGCGGGGGGTTGGGGACAGGGGAAGAACAATGAGCAGTTCTTC. As protein: CASSQAGGWGQGKNNEQFF.